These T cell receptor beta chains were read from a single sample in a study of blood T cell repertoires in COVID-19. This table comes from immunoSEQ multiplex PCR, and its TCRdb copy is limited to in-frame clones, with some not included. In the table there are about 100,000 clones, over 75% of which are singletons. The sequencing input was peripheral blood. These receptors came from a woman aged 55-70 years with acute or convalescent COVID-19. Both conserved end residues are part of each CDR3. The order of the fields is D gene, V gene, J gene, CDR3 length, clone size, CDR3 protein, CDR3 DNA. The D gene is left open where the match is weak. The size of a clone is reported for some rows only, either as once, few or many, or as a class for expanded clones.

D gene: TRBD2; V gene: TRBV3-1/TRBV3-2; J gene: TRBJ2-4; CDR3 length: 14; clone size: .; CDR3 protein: CASSPSSGRNIQYF; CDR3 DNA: TGTGCCAGCAGCCCTTCTAGCGGGAGAAACATTCAGTACTTC
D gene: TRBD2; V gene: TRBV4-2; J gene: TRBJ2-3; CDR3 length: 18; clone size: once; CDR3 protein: CASSQETSGVIYPDTQYF; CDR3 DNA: TGTGCCAGCAGCCAAGAGACTAGCGGGGTCATCTACCCAGATACGCAGTATTTT
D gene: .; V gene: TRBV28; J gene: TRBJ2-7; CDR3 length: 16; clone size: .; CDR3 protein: CASSGLEGGSYYEQYF; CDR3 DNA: TGTGCCAGCAGTGGGCTAGAGGGGGGGAGCTACTACGAGCAGTACTTC
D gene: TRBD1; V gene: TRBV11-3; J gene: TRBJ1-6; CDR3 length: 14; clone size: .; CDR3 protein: CASSPGQAGSPLHF; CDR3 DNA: TGTGCCAGCAGCCCGGGACAGGCGGGTTCACCCCTCCACTTT
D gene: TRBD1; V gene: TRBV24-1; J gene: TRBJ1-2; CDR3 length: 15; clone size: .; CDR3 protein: CATSDWTGGSYGYTF; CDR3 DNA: TGTGCCACCAGTGATTGGACAGGGGGCTCTTATGGCTACACCTTC
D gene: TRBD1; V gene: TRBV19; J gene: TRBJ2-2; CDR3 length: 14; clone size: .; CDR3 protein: CATGTGFNTGELFF; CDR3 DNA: TGTGCCACCGGGACAGGGTTCAACACCGGGGAGCTGTTTTTT
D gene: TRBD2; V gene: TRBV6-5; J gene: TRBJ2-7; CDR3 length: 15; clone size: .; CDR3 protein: CASSSSTSGSYEQYF; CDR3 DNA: TGTGCCAGCAGTTCCTCGACTAGCGGGAGTTACGAGCAGTACTTC
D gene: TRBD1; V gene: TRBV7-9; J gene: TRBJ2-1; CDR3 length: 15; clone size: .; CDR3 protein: CASSPPPGQGYEQFF; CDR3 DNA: TGTGCCAGCAGCCCCCCACCGGGACAGGGTTATGAGCAGTTCTTC
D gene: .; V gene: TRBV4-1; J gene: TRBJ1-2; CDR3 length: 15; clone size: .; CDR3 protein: CASSQGGGRLYGYTF; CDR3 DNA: TGCGCCAGCAGCCAAGGGGGGGGACGGCTCTATGGCTACACCTTC
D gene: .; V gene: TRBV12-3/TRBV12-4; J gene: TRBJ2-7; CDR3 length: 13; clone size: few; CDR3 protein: CASSPTGTYEQYF; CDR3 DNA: TGTGCCAGCAGCCCCACAGGGACCTACGAGCAGTACTTC
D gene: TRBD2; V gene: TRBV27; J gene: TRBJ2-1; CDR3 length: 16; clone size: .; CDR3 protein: CASSLSWGTSGNEQFF; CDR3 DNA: TGTGCCAGCAGTTTATCGTGGGGGACTAGCGGCAATGAGCAGTTCTTC
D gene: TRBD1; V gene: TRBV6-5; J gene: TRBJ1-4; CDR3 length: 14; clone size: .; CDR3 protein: CASSTGGWGEKLFF; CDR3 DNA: TGTGCCAGCAGTACAGGGGGCTGGGGTGAAAAACTGTTTTTT
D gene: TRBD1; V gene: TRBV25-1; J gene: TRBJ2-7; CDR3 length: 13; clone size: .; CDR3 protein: CASSRTGLYEQYF; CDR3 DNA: TGTGCCAGCAGTAGGACAGGGCTCTACGAGCAGTACTTC
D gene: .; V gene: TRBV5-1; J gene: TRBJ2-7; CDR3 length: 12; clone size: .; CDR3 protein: CASSSKGDEQYF; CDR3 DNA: TGCGCCAGCTCCTCTAAGGGGGACGAGCAGTACTTC
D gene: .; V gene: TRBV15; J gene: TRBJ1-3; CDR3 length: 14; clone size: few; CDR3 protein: CATSRGAAGNTIYF; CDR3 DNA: TGTGCCACCAGCAGAGGGGCCGCAGGAAACACCATATATTTT
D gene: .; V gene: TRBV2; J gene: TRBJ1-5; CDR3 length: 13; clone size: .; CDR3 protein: CASSGASNQPQHF; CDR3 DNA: TGTGCCAGCTCAGGGGCTAGCAATCAGCCCCAGCATTTT
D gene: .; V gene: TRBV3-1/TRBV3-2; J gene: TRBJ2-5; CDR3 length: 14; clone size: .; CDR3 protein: CASSQYTEQETQYF; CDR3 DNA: TGTGCCAGCAGCCAATATACAGAGCAAGAGACCCAGTACTTC